Following are 13 T cell receptor beta chains from one sample sequenced in a study of T cell responses to AZD1222 COVID-19 vaccine. Libraries were prepared by immunoSEQ multiplex PCR; TCRdb keeps only in-frame clonotypes and omits some of them. This sample has under 130,000 clones, with about nine tenths found just once. The source material was peripheral blood, sampled on day 0 of AZD1222 vaccination. Receptors originate from an adult in good health.

This clone was seen a single time. One end of the junction fails to match germline, which may point to a read error. This chain uses TRBV6-5 with TRBJ2-6; 7 nucleotides align to TRBD1. The CDR3 loop spans 15 amino acids. Germline V gene data show CDR1 as MNHEY and CDR2 as SVGAGI. The CDR3 DNA reads as TGCACCAGTTCGACAGGGAGCTCTGGGGCCAACGTCCTGACTTTC. Protein product: CTSSTGSSGANVLTF.

This clone is a singleton in its sample. The chain carries TRBV11-2 and TRBJ1-6; D is unclear. The V gene lost 1 base and the J gene lost 11 bases, with 9 bases spanning the gap. CDR3 length equals 13 residues. Per the germline V gene, CDR1 is SGHAT and CDR2 is FQNNGV. Here the CDR3 DNA reads TGTGCCAGCAGCTTAGTGGGCAGCCCACCCCTCCACTTT. Amino acid sequence: CASSLVGSPPLHF.

The chain joins TRBV19 to TRBJ1-2; D perhaps matches TRBD1 (6 bases). This CDR3 has 13 amino acids. V lost 11 bases and J lost 7, with 20 bases in between. Germline V gene data show CDR1 as LNHDA and CDR2 as SQIVND (reference sequence). CDR3 residues: CAVEAGARLGYTF. CDR3 DNA: TGTGCCGTGGAGGCGGGGGCGCGTCTTGGCTACACCTTC.

This clone was seen only once. This chain joins TRBV7-8 and TRBJ1-6; 10 nucleotides align to TRBD1. The CDR3 length is 15 residues. Germline loops: CDR1 SGHVS, CDR2 FQNEAQ. The J segment lost 14 bases and the V segment lost 3 bases, leaving 10 bases of the junction unmatched. CDR3 loop: CASSFTSGGQGTLHF. The CDR3 DNA follows: TGTGCCAGCAGCTTCACCTCAGGGGGACAGGGGACCCTCCACTTT.

J is TRBJ2-3 and V is TRBV27; D is uncertain. The ends were cut back, 6 bases at V and 1 base at J, with 5 bases in the middle. The germline V gene has CDR1 MNHEY and CDR2 SMNVEV (reference sequence). The CDR3 covers 12 residues. Written as DNA, the CDR3 is TGTGCCAGCAGGAGCCGCACAGATACGCAGTATTTT. Amino acids: CASRSRTDTQYF.

This clone showed up just once. The chain carries TRBV7-2 and TRBJ1-3; TRBD1 might be the D (5 bases). Between the trimmed V and J ends, which lost 1 base and 0 bases, there was a span of 7 bases. The CDR3 length is 15 residues. CDR1 SGHTA and CDR2 FQGNSA come from the germline V gene. CDR3 coding DNA: TGTGCCAGCAGCTTAGAGACAGCCTCTGGAAACACCATATATTTT. Residues: CASSLETASGNTIYF.

V gene TRBV3-1 (or the pseudogene TRBV3-2) combines with J gene TRBJ2-1, with unresolved D. Between the trimmed V and J ends, which lost 3 bases and 10 bases, there was a span of 16 bases. Germline V lookup: CDR1 LGHDT, CDR2 YNNKEL (reference sequence). The CDR3 loop spans 14 amino acids. CDR3: CASSQSRAIVEQFF. CDR3 DNA: TGTGCCAGCAGCCAGTCTAGAGCCATCGTGGAGCAGTTCTTC.

The chain is built from TRBV7-9 and TRBJ1-4, with unresolved D. Germline CDR1 reads SEHNR; CDR2 reads FQNEAQ (reference sequence). CDR3 length equals 13 residues. Trimming removed 0 bases from V and 7 bases from J, with 6 bases in between. The CDR3 sequence: CASSLADGEKLFF. The CDR3 DNA reads TGTGCCAGCAGCTTAGCGGACGGTGAAAAACTGTTTTTT.

Relative to its sample, this clone is medium-sized (0.01 to 0.1%). The V gene is TRBV11-1, the J gene TRBJ1-1; D is uncertain. This CDR3 is built from 15 residues. Germline lookup yields CDR1 SGHAT and CDR2 FQDESV (reference sequence). Trimming removed 1 base from V and 3 bases from J, with 12 bases in between. DNA for the CDR3: TGTGCCAGCAGCTTAGAGGTCAGCCGATACACTGAAGCTTTCTTT. This gives the protein CASSLEVSRYTEAFF.

The rearrangement joins TRBV3-1 (or the pseudogene TRBV3-2) to TRBJ1-1; 7 bases line up with TRBD1. This CDR3 contains 13 residues. CDR1 and CDR2 from the germline V gene are LGHDT and YNNKEL (reference sequence). V shed 4 bases and J 4 bases; nucleotides not matched to a gene: 3. Written as DNA, the CDR3 is TGTGCCAGCAGCCGACAGGGTGGCACTGAAGCTTTCTTT. It codes for CASSRQGGTEAFF.

The chain combines TRBV7-8 with TRBJ2-7; possibly TRBD2 for D (5 bases). The CDR3 loop spans 13 amino acids. Between the trimmed V and J ends, which lost 6 bases and 5 bases, there was a span of 14 bases. CDR1 and CDR2 from the germline V gene are SGHVS and FQNEAQ. The CDR3 bases are TGTGCCAGCAGGTCCTCGGTGGAGGACGAGCAGTACTTC. As protein: CASRSSVEDEQYF.

V gene TRBV30 combines with J gene TRBJ1-1, with D possibly matching TRBD1 (6 bases). The germline V gene has CDR1 GTSNPN and CDR2 SVGIG (reference sequence). CDR3 length: 13 amino acids. V was cut by 4 bases and J by 5 bases, with 14 bases left in between. Written as DNA, the CDR3 is TGTGCCTGGACGGGGGGGCGCAGGACTGAAGCTTTCTTT. Translation gives CAWTGGRRTEAFF.

The chain has TRBV29-1 and TRBJ2-7, with D maybe TRBD1 (6 bases). The CDR3 contains 15 residues. V lost 4 bases and J 0 bases, leaving 16 bases between the germline ends. Germline V gene data show CDR1 as SQVTM and CDR2 as ANQGSEA. The CDR3 reads CSVVYSGQNSYEQYF. The CDR3 coding sequence is TGCAGCGTTGTATATTCCGGACAGAACTCCTACGAGCAGTACTTC.